This T cell receptor beta chain was recorded in a study of blood T cell repertoires in COVID-19. The wider study: Some COVID-19 samples were acute and others convalescent; all came from the United States, Italy and Spain.

This clone has more than one count but fewer than ten. The germline V gene has CDR1 MDHEN and CDR2 SYDVKM. The CDR3 covers 15 residues. V was pared by 5 bases and J by 3 bases, with 16 bases between. The cohort comprised adults aged roughly 18 to 95 years residing in approximately 25 US areas. Original analysis: Amplifying reference gene primers gave estimates of nucleated cell counts. The table came from immunoSEQ multiplex PCR; TCRdb's copy has only in-frame clones and leaves some out. V and J calls plus clone size are reproduced from that table; the DNA served to infer D and trimming. The table shows 250,000 to 350,000 clones, with roughly 85% occurring only once.

The source is a woman aged 25-40 years who had recovered from COVID-19. This chain uses TRBV28 with TRBJ1-2; D is unclear. The sample consisted of PBMCs or T cells enriched from blood (not recorded which). This CDR3 reads CASSNGPLEDYGYTF. DNA of the CDR3: TGTGCCAGCAGTAACGGACCACTAGAGGACTATGGCTACACCTTC.